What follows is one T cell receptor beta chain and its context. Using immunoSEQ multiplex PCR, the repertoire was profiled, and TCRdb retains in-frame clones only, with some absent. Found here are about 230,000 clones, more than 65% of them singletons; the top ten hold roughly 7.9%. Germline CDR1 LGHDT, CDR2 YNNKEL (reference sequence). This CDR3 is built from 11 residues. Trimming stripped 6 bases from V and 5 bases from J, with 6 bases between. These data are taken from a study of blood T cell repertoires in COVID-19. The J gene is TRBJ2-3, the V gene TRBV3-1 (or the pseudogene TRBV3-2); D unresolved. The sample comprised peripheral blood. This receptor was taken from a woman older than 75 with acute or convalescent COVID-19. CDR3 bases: TGTGCCAGCAGGCGGAGAGATACGCAGTATTTT. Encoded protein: CASRRRDTQYF.